Described below is a single T cell receptor beta chain sequence and its context. The antigen is undetermined. These data are taken from a study of cytomegalovirus exposure and HLA in healthy donors. Study conclusions and caveats: The classifier, whose performance was assessed in both the original and validation cohorts, reportedly diagnosed cytomegalovirus status with high specificity and sensitivity. The dataset shows that most TCR sequences were rare, while some public TCRs occurred in many donors. The CMV antigen specificity of a few CMV-associated chains was confirmed through in vitro analysis.

The assay was immunoSEQ multiplex PCR, and TCRdb's table has in-frame clones only and misses some. Here the sample spans 200,000 or so clones, 80% to 90% being singletons. V was cut by 0 bases and J by 6 bases, with 14 bases left in between. This CDR3 is 14 amino acids long. Germline-derived CDR1 and CDR2 are GTSNPN and SVGIG (reference sequence). J is TRBJ2-5 and V is TRBV30; D is perhaps TRBD2 (5 bases). This receptor was taken from a woman aged 18-29 years in good health and CMV-seropositive. What was sequenced was PBMCs. CDR3 region: CAWSVTRGVKTQYF. The CDR3 region has the DNA TGTGCCTGGAGTGTAACCCGGGGAGTGAAGACCCAGTACTTC.